The entry below describes one T cell receptor beta chain. Its antigen has not been determined. No base-level quality is on record; no much larger clone is a single base apart. The data stem from a study of blood T cell repertoires in COVID-19 (dated by TCRdb to 2019 to 2021). Background for the entire study: Samples covering the acute and convalescent phases of COVID-19 were provided by collaborators in the United States, Italy and Spain. The material from the prospective study consisted of cDNA or gDNA derived from T cells, B-cell-depleted T cells, or PBMCs. Subjects who had been exposed to COVID-19, were actively infected with it, or had recovered from it provided the deeply sampled blood TCRbeta repertoires that made up the dataset. The repertoires were released in a freely available public database meant as a resource for research on the immune response to SARS-CoV-2. The samples were drawn from two sources: the first 160 participants of the ongoing ImmuneRACE study, and 950 to 1,500 subjects contributed by 6 global collaborators. Sample metadata almost always included a de-identified subject ID, COVID-19 status, age in years and sex. HLA class I and class II types, where available, came from metadata supplied by the sample provider rather than from assay-based typing. The full study reports these points: How much clinical and demographic metadata was included differed by source and by participant, and the metadata was provided uncurated.

Each collaborating institution followed its own protocols to collect whole blood in K2EDTA tubes. For TCRbeta analysis, collaborators shipped samples in one of three forms: frozen whole blood, isolated PBMCs, or DNA extracted from either of those sample types. The immunoSEQ Assay, a bias-controlled multiplex PCR, was used to amplify TCRbeta CDR3 regions from genomic DNA. The paper's processing steps were these. The number of nucleated cells in each sample was estimated from the amplification of reference gene primers within the assay. Sequence reads were collapsed and filtered to measure the absolute abundance of every unique TCRbeta CDR3 rearrangement. For each sample, productive Simpson clonality was calculated by taking the square root of Simpson's diversity index across productive rearrangements. Held by TCRdb, this immuneACCESS table contains in-frame sequences only and omits some clones. Under half of the omission traces to an unresolved V gene where checked; the cause of the rest is unknown. V and J calls and clone size are given by that table; D and trimming were obtained from the DNA. For this sample there are roughly 60,000 clones; around 93% appear just once. Of the sample, around 4.3% falls within the top ten clones.

At the junction V is shortened by 5 bases and J by 1 base; bases outside the gene matches: 8. Spanning cysteine to phenylalanine, the CDR3 consists of 16 amino acids. Of all the DNA, just the CDR3 is kept, 48 bases in frame from base 1. The germline V gene (reference sequence) provides CDR1 MNHEY and CDR2 SMNVEV. The chain couples TRBV27 to TRBJ1-1; 9 of the junction bases match TRBD1. Sequencing was done on a sample of peripheral blood. The clonotype was recovered from a man aged 50 to 60 with active COVID-19. The nucleotides are TGTGCCAGCAGTCCGACCTGGGACAGGGAGAACACTGAAGCTTTCTTT. Translated, it reads CASSPTWDRENTEAFF.